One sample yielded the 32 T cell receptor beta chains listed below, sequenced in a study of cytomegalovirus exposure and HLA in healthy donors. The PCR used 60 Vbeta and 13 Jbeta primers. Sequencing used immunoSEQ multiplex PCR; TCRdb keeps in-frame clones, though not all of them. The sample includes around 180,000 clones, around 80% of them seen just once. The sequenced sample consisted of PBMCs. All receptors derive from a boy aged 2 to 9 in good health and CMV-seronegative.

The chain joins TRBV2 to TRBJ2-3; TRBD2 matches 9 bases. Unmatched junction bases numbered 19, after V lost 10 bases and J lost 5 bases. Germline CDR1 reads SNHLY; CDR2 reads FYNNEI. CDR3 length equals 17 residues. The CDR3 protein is CAKGARGGGAHGDTQYF. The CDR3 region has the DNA TGTGCCAAGGGTGCTCGGGGCGGGGGGGCCCATGGAGATACGCAGTATTTT.

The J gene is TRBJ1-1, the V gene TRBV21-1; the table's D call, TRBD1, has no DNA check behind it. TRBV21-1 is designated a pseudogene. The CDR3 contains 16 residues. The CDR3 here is CASRLDRFGMCTEAFF. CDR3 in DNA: TGTGCCAGCAGACTGGACAGGTTCGGAATGTGCACTGAAGCTTTCTTT.

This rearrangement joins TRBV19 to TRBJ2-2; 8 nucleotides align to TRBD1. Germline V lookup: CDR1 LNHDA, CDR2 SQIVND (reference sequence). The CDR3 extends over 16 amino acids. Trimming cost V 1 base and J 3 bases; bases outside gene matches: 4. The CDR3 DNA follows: TGTGCCAGTAGTATAGGACAGGGGCTGTACACCGGGGAGCTGTTTTTT. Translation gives CASSIGQGLYTGELFF.

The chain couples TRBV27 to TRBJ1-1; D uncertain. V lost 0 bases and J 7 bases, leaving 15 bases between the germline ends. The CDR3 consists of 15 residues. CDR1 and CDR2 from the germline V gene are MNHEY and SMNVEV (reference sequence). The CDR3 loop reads CASSLSGAPRREAFF. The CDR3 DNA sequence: TGTGCCAGCAGTTTATCGGGAGCTCCGCGCCGTGAAGCTTTCTTT.

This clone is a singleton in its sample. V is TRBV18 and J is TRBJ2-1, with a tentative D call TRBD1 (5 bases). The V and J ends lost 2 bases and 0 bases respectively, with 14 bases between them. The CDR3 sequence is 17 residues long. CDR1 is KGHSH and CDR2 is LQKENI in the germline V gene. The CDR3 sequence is CASSPGAPVSSYNEQFF. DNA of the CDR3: TGTGCCAGCTCACCAGGGGCGCCCGTGAGCTCCTACAATGAGCAGTTCTTC.

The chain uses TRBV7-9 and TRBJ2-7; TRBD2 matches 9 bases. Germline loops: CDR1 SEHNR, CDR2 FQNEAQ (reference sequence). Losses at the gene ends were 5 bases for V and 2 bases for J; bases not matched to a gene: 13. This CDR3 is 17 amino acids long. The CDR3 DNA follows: TGTGCCAGCAGCCCCCGAGCCGGTAGCGGGAGTACCTACGAGCAGTACTTC. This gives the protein CASSPRAGSGSTYEQYF.

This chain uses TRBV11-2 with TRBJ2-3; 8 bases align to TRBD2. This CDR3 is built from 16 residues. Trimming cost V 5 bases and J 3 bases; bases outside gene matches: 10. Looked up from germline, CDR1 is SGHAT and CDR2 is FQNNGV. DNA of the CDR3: TGTGCCAGCAGCCCAAATCCGGGACTAGGAACAGATACGCAGTATTTT. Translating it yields CASSPNPGLGTDTQYF.

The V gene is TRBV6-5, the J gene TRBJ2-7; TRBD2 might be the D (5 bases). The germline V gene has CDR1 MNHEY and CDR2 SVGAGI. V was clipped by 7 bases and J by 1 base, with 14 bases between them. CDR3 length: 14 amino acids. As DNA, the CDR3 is TGTGCCAGCACCCCACCCGGGAATTCCTACGAGCAGTACTTC. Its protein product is CASTPPGNSYEQYF.

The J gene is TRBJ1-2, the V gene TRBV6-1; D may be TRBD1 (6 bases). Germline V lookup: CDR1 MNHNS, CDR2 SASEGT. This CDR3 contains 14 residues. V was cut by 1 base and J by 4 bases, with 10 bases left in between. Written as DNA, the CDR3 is TGTGCCAGCAGTGAAGATGAGACAGGCTATGGCTACACCTTC. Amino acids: CASSEDETGYGYTF.

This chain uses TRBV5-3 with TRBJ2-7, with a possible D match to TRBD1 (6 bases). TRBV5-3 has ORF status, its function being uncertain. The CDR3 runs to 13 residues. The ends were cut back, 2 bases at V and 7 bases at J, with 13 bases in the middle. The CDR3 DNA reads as TGTGCCAGAAGCTTTCGTATCAGGGGTGAGCAGTACTTC. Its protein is CARSFRIRGEQYF.

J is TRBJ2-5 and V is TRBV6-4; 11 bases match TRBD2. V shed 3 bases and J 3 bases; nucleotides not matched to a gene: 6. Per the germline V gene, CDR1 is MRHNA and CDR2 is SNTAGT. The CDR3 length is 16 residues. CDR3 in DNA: TGTGCCAGCAGTGATTCCCCTAGCGGGAGGAAAGAGACCCAGTACTTC. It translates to CASSDSPSGRKETQYF.

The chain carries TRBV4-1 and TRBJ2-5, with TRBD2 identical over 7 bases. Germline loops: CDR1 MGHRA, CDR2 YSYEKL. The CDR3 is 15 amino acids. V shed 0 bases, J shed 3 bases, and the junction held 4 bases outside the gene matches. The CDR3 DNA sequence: TGCGCCAGCAGCCAAGATGGCCTAGCGGAAGAGACCCAGTACTTC. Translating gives CASSQDGLAEETQYF.

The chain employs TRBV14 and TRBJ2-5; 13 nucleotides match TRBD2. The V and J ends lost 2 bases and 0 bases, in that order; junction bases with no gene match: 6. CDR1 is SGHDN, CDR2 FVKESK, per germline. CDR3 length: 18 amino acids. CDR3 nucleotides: TGTGCCAGCAGCCAACCCGGGACTAGCGGGGCCTACCAAGAGACCCAGTACTTC. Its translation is CASSQPGTSGAYQETQYF.

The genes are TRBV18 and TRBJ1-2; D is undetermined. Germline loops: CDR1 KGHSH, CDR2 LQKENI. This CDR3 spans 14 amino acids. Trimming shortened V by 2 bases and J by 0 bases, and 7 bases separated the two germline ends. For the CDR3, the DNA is TGTGCCAGCTCACCAACAGAAGCTAACTATGGCTACACCTTC. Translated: CASSPTEANYGYTF. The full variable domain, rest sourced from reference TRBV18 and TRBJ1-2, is NAGVMQNPRHLVRRRGQEARLRCSPMKGHSHVYWYRQLPEEGLKFMVYLQKENIIDESGMPKERFSAEFPKEGPSILRIQQVVRGDSAAYFCASSPTEANYGYTFGSGTRLTVV.

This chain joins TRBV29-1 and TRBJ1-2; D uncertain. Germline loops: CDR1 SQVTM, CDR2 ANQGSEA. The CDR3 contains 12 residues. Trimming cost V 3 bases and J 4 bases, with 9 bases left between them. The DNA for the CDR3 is TGCAGCGTTGATACCAGTCTCTATGGCTACACCTTC. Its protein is CSVDTSLYGYTF.

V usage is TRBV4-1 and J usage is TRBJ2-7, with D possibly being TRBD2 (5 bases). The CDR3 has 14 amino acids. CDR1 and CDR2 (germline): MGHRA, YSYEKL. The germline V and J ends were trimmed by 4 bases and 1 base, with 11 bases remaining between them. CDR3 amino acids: CASSPSGPSYEQYF. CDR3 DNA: TGCGCCAGCAGCCCAAGCGGACCTTCCTACGAGCAGTACTTC.

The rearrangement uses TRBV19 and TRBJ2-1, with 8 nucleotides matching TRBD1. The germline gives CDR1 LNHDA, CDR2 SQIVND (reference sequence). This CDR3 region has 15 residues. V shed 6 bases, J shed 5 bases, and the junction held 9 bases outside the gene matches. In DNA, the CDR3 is TGTGCCAGTAGCCCGGACAGGGCCCTTCACAATGAGCAGTTCTTC. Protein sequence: CASSPDRALHNEQFF.

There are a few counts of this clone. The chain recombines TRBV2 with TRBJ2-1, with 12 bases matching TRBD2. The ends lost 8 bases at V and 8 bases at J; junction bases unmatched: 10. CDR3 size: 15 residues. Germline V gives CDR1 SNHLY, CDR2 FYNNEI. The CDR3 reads CASFPGLAGGDEQFF. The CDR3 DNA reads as TGTGCCAGCTTCCCGGGACTAGCGGGCGGAGATGAGCAGTTCTTC.

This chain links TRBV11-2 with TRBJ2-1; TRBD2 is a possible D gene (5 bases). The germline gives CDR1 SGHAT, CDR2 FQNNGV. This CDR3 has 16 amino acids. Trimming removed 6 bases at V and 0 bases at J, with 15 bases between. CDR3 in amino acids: CASRNTLVSSYNEQFF. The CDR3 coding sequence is TGTGCCAGCAGGAACACACTAGTCTCCTCCTACAATGAGCAGTTCTTC.

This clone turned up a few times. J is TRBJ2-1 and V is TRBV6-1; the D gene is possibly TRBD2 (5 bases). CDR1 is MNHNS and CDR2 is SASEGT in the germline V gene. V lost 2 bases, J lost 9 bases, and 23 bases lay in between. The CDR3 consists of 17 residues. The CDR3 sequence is CASSENGKPLSQSEQFF. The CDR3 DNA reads TGTGCCAGCAGTGAAAACGGGAAGCCTCTATCGCAAAGTGAGCAGTTCTTC.

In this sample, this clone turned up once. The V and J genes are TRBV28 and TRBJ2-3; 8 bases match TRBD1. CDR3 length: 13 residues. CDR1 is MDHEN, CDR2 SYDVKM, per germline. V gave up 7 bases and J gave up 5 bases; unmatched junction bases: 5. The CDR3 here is CASTRTGRDTQYF. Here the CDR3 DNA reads TGTGCCAGCACCCGGACAGGGCGAGATACGCAGTATTTT. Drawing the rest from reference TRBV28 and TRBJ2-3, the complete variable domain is DVKVTQSSRYLVKRTGEKVFLECVQDMDHENMFWYRQDPGLGLRLIYFSYDVKMKEKGDIPEGYSVSREKKERFSLILESASTNQTSMYLCASTRTGRDTQYFGPGTRLTVL.

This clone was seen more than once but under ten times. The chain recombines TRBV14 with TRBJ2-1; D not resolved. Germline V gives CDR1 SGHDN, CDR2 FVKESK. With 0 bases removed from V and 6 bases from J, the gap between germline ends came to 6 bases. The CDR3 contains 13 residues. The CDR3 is CASSQEGANEQFF. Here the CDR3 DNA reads TGTGCCAGCAGCCAAGAGGGCGCCAATGAGCAGTTCTTC.

CDR3 protein: CASSPMGSSYNEQFF. DNA of the CDR3: TGTGCCAGCAGCCCCATGGGGAGCTCCTACAATGAGCAGTTCTTC. This rearrangement joins TRBV7-2 to TRBJ2-1; TRBD2 might be the D (5 bases). The CDR3 consists of 15 residues. The germline CDR1 and CDR2 sequences are SGHTA and FQGNSA. Trimming stripped 5 bases from V and 0 bases from J, with 11 bases between.

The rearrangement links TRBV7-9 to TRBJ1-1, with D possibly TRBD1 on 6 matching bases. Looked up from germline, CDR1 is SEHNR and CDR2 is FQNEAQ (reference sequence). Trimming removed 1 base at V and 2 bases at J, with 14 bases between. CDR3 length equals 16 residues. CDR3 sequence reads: CASSLEVGALNTEAFF. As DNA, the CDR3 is TGTGCCAGCAGCTTAGAAGTGGGGGCCTTAAACACTGAAGCTTTCTTT.

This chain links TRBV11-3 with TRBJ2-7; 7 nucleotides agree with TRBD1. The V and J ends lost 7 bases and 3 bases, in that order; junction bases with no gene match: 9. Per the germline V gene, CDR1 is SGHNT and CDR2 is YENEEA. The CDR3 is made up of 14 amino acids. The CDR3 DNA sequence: TGTGCCAGCACCCCGGACAGGTGGGTCTACGAGCAGTACGTC. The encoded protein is CASTPDRWVYEQYV.

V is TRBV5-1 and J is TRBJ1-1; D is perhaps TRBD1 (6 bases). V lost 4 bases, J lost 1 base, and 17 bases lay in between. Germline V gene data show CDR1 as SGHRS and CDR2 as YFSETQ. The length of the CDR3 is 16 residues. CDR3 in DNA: TGCGCCAGCAGCGATACAGGGAGCCTCTCGAACACTGAAGCTTTCTTT. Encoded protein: CASSDTGSLSNTEAFF.

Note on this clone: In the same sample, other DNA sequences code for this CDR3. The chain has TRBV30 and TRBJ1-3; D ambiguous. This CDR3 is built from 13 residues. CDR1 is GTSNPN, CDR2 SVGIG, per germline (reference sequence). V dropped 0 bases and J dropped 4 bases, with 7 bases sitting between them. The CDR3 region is CAWSVARGNTIYF. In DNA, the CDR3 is TGTGCCTGGAGTGTAGCCCGGGGAAACACCATATATTTT.

CDR3 nucleotides: TGTGCCAGTAAGGTGAATCCAGGGGCGAATTCACCCCTCCACTTT. Protein product: CASKVNPGANSPLHF. The chain employs TRBV19 and TRBJ1-6; a possible D gene is TRBD1 (6 bases). The V end was cut by 7 bases, the J end by 7 bases, with 17 bases between. Germline V lookup: CDR1 LNHDA, CDR2 SQIVND (reference sequence). This CDR3 region has 15 residues.

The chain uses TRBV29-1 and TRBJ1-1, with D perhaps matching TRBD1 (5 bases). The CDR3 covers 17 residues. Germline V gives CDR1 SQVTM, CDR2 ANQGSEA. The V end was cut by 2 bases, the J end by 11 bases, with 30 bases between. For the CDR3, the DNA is TGCAGCGTTGAACGGGGGAGGGGCCCTACCCGCCGAGGGGAGGCTTTCTTT. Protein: CSVERGRGPTRRGEAFF.

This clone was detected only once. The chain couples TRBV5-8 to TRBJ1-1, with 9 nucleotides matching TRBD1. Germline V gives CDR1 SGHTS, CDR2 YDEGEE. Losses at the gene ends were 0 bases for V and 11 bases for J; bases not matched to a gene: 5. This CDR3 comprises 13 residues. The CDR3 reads CASSLGDRVDAFF. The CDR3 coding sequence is TGTGCCAGCAGCTTGGGGGACAGGGTAGACGCTTTCTTT.

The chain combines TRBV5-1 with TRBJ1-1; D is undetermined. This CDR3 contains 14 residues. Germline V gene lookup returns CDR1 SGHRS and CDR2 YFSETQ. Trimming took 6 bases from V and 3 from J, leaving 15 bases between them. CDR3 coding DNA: TGCGCCAGCAATCCTTCGGGGTGGGACACTGAAGCTTTCTTT. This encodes CASNPSGWDTEAFF.

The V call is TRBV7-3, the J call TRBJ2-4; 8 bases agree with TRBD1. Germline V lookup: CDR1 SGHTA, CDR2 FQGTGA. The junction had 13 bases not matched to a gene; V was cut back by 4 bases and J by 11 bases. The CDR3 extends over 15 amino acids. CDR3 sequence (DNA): TGTGCCAGCAGCTATATCGGACAGGGTTTTGCCCTTCAGTACTTC. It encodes CASSYIGQGFALQYF. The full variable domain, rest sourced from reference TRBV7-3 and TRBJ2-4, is GAGVSQTPSNKVTEKGKYVELRCDPISGHTALYWYRQSLGQGPEFLIYFQGTGAADDSGLPNDRFFAVRPEGSVSTLKIQRTERGDSAVYLCASSYIGQGFALQYFGAGTRLSVL.